Below, 18 T cell receptor beta chains from the same sample are listed, as sequenced in a study of Tregs in tolerant kidney transplant recipients. The repertoire was sequenced with immunoSEQ multiplex PCR; TCRdb's copy has only in-frame clones and lacks some. The sample includes around 70,000 clones, around 90% of them seen just once. The sequencing here drew on CD8+ T cells from blood, taken before the transplant. The receptor source for this set is a human donor who received a combined kidney and bone marrow transplant.

The rearrangement links TRBV20-1 to TRBJ1-2; no clear D gene. This CDR3 has 9 amino acids. Trimming left V 3 bases short and J 6 bases short, with 2 bases between. Looked up from germline, CDR1 is DFQATT and CDR2 is SNEGSKA (reference sequence). The CDR3 loop is CSASNGYTF. The CDR3, as DNA: TGCAGTGCTAGTAATGGCTACACCTTC.

The V gene is TRBV19, the J gene TRBJ2-7; 9 nucleotides line up with TRBD2. Germline V lookup: CDR1 LNHDA, CDR2 SQIVND (reference sequence). The V and J ends lost 8 bases and 3 bases, in that order; junction bases with no gene match: 8. CDR3 length: 14 amino acids. In nucleotides, the CDR3 is TGTGCCAGTCGCTCTAGCGGGATCTACTACGAGCAGTACTTC. This gives the protein CASRSSGIYYEQYF.

This chain links TRBV14 with TRBJ2-1; TRBD2 might be the D (5 bases). Germline CDR1 and CDR2: SGHDN and FVKESK. The ends were cut back, 0 bases at V and 12 bases at J, with 15 bases in the middle. The CDR3 spans 14 residues. The CDR3 DNA reads as TGTGCCAGCAGCCAAGACGGACTCTGGGAGTCGCAGTTCTTC. Encoded protein: CASSQDGLWESQFF.

This chain uses TRBV9 with TRBJ2-3; 9 bases agree with TRBD2. V gave up 4 bases and J gave up 3 bases; unmatched junction bases: 9. This CDR3 has 16 residues. Germline values: CDR1 SGDLS, CDR2 YYNGEE. The CDR3 region is CASSILAGTSTDTQYF. The CDR3 DNA sequence: TGTGCCAGCAGCATTCTAGCGGGAACAAGTACAGATACGCAGTATTTT.

The V call is TRBV7-2, the J call TRBJ2-5; tentatively, D is TRBD2 (6 bases). Germline V gene sequence: CDR1 SGHTA, CDR2 FQGNSA. V lost 3 bases and J lost 6, with 11 bases in between. There are 13 residues in the CDR3. The CDR3 sequence: CASSFAGRKTQYF. The CDR3 nucleotides read TGTGCCAGCAGCTTCGCGGGAAGGAAGACCCAGTACTTC. Full variable domain (outside the CDR3, taken from reference TRBV7-2 and TRBJ2-5): GAGVSQSPSNKVTEKGKDVELRCDPISGHTALYWYRQSLGQGLEFLIYFQGNSAPDKSGLPSDRFSAERTGGSVSTLTIQRTQQEDSAVYLCASSFAGRKTQYFGPGTRLLVL.

The chain joins TRBV6-5 to TRBJ1-1; weak D call: TRBD1 (6 bases). Trimming pared 6 bases from V and 5 bases from J, leaving 7 bases between. The CDR3 runs to 11 residues. Germline values: CDR1 MNHEY, CDR2 SVGAGI. This chain's CDR3 is CASSQGTEAFF. Written as DNA, the CDR3 is TGTGCCAGCAGCCAGGGGACTGAAGCTTTCTTT.

V gene TRBV29-1 combines with J gene TRBJ2-7; the match to TRBD1 covers 9 bases. Trimming took 3 bases from V and 5 from J; bases not matched to a gene: 8. This CDR3 is 14 amino acids long. Germline lookup yields CDR1 SQVTM and CDR2 ANQGSEA. CDR3 nucleotide sequence: TGCAGCGTTGAGGGGACAGGGAATGTCCACGAGCAGTACTTC. It yields the protein CSVEGTGNVHEQYF.

The genes are TRBV27 and TRBJ1-2, with D perhaps TRBD1 (6 bases). Trimming shortened V by 6 bases and J by 5 bases, and 19 bases separated the two germline ends. The CDR3 is 15 amino acids. Germline CDR1 is MNHEY and CDR2 is SMNVEV (reference sequence). This chain's CDR3 is CASRVEMTGRYGYTF. Written as DNA, the CDR3 is TGTGCCAGCAGAGTTGAGATGACAGGAAGATATGGCTACACCTTC.

The V call is TRBV5-4, the J call TRBJ2-2; D not resolved. Germline CDR1 and CDR2: SGHNT and YYREEE (reference sequence). The germline V and J ends were trimmed by 2 bases and 3 bases, with 14 bases remaining between them. The CDR3 totals 16 residues. This CDR3 reads CASSFPVGSYTGELFF. The DNA of the CDR3 is TGTGCCAGCAGCTTCCCGGTTGGTTCCTACACCGGGGAGCTGTTTTTT.

The chain recombines TRBV27 with TRBJ2-1; 8 nucleotides agree with TRBD1. Germline V gene sequence: CDR1 MNHEY, CDR2 SMNVEV (reference sequence). With 6 bases clipped from V and 7 bases from J, the junction kept 8 bases outside the gene matches. The CDR3 totals 14 residues. The chain's CDR3 is CASSPGQGGNEQFF. The CDR3 bases are TGTGCCAGCAGCCCCGGACAGGGAGGTAATGAGCAGTTCTTC.

This rearrangement joins TRBV19 to TRBJ1-2; the match to TRBD1 covers 8 bases. After removal of 5 bases from V and 7 bases from J, the junction contained 6 bases not matched to a gene. Germline loops: CDR1 LNHDA, CDR2 SQIVND (reference sequence). The CDR3 has 13 amino acids. The CDR3 loop is CASSFDRGSGYTF. CDR3 bases: TGTGCCAGTAGTTTCGACAGGGGAAGTGGCTACACCTTC.

The chain joins TRBV7-9 to TRBJ1-2; no reliable D call. Germline-derived CDR1 and CDR2 are SEHNR and FQNEAQ (reference sequence). Trimming took 2 bases from V and 6 from J, leaving 16 bases between them. The CDR3 spans 15 residues. CDR3 nucleotide sequence: TGTGCCAGCAGCTTATTGGGTTCTCCGACTGATGGCTACACCTTC. It translates to CASSLLGSPTDGYTF.

The chain is built from TRBV19 and TRBJ1-5; D perhaps matches TRBD1 (5 bases). Germline V gene sequence: CDR1 LNHDA, CDR2 SQIVND (reference sequence). The CDR3 is made up of 16 amino acids. Trimming took off 3 bases at V and 3 bases at J, with 15 bases between the two ends. The CDR3 spells CASSIPDSPLNQPQHF. The CDR3 nucleotides read TGTGCCAGTAGTATCCCCGACAGTCCGCTCAATCAGCCCCAGCATTTT. Full variable domain (missing parts from reference TRBV19 and TRBJ1-5): DGGITQSPKYLFRKEGQNVTLSCEQNLNHDAMYWYRQDPGQGLRLIYYSQIVNDFQKGDIAEGYSVSREKKESFPLTVTSAQKNPTAFYLCASSIPDSPLNQPQHFGDGTRLSIL.

The V and J genes are TRBV4-1 and TRBJ2-5; 12 nucleotides align to TRBD2. The DNA matches TRBJ2-7 better at its end, which makes the J call doubtful. Germline lookup yields CDR1 MGHRA and CDR2 YSYEKL. The CDR3 has 15 residues. This CDR3 reads CASRLTSGGTYEQYF. The CDR3 region has the DNA TGCGCCAGCAGGCTTACTAGCGGGGGGACCTACGAGCAGTACTTC.

This clone has only a few counts. This sequence joins TRBV4-1 and TRBJ1-3, with 9 bases fitting TRBD1. CDR1 and CDR2 (germline): MGHRA, YSYEKL. Losses at the gene ends were 3 bases for V and 3 bases for J; bases not matched to a gene: 6. This CDR3 has 16 residues. The CDR3 region is CASSQGTGFFGNTIYF. The CDR3 bases are TGCGCCAGCAGCCAGGGGACAGGGTTTTTTGGAAACACCATATATTTT.

J is TRBJ2-1 and V is TRBV4-2; 8 positions agree with TRBD2. In germline, CDR1 is LGHNA, CDR2 YNFKEQ. With 0 bases clipped from V and 3 bases from J, the junction kept 16 bases outside the gene matches. The CDR3 has 20 amino acids. Written as DNA, the CDR3 is TGTGCCAGCAGCCAAGAACCCCCAGCGGGAGTGGATTGGAGCTACAATGAGCAGTTCTTC. Translation: CASSQEPPAGVDWSYNEQFF.

The chain employs TRBV9 and TRBJ2-3; tentatively, D is TRBD1 (7 bases). This CDR3 region has 13 residues. CDR1 SGDLS and CDR2 YYNGEE come from the germline V gene. Trimming pared 0 bases from V and 11 bases from J, leaving 13 bases between. The CDR3 DNA sequence: TGTGCCAGCAGCGTAGGGGAGGCAGGGGGGCAGTATTTT. The encoded protein is CASSVGEAGGQYF.

This chain joins TRBV7-8 and TRBJ2-5, with TRBD2 matching 8 bases. Germline V CDR1 and CDR2: SGHVS, FQNEAQ. V dropped 7 bases and J dropped 1; count of bases not matched to a gene: 5. The CDR3 spans 14 residues. The CDR3 is CASIASGLQETQYF. The CDR3 nucleotides are TGTGCCAGCATCGCTAGCGGGCTCCAAGAGACCCAGTACTTC.